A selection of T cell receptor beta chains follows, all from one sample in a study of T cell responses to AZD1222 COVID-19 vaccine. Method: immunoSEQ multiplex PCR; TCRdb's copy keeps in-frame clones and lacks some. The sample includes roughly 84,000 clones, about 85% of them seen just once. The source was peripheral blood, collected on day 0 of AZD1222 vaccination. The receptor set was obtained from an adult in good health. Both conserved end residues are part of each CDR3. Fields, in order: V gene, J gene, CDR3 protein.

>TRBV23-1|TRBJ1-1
CASGQGSNTEAFF
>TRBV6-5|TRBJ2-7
CASSSAGTESYEQYF
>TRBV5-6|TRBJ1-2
CASSSNYGYTF
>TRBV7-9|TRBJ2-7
CASSSSGRSYEQYF
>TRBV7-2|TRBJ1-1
CASSTRQALNTEAFF
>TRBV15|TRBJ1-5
CATSRVGQFKALYSNQPQHF
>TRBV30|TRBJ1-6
CAWSDRGQGNSPLHF
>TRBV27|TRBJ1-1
CASSLSLENTEAFF
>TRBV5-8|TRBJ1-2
CASSLGETAVTPYTF
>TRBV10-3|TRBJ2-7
CAISGTGVDYEQYF
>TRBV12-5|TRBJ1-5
CASGFQRDSYSNQPQHF
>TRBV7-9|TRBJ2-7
CASSLAPYEQYF
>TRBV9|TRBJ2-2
CASSDRQRQNTGELFF
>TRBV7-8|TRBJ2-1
CASSIRDPFWGNEQFF
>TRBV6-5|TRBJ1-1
CASSYSSEEGAFF
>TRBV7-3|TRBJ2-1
CASSRAGEPNEQFF
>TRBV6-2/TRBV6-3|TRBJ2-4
CASSYSRGQREVKNIQYF
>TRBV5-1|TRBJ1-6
CASSSTYQGSSYNSPLHF
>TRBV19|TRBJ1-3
CASMAGVGAGNTIYF
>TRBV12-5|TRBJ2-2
CASGLDSYGELFF
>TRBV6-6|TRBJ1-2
CASSQGNQGSYTF
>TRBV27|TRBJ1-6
CASSLNRRGDSPLHF
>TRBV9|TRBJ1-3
CASSPPTGAGNTIYF
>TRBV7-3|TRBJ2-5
CASSFGGGTETQYF
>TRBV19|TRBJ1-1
CASSPRTGAGTEAFF
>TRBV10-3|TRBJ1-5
CAISGGTNQPQHF
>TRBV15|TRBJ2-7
CATSREAGTGEQYF
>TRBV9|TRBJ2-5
CASSTGTSGQETQYF
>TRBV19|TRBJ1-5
CATWTGGEGNQPQHF
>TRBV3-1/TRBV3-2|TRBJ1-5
CASSQDGRGGPQPQHF
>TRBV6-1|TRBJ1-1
CASSDPVWGEAFF
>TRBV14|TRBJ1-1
CASSQERNTEAFF
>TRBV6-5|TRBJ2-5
CASSIPGQQETQYF
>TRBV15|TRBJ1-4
CATSMEGALEKLFF
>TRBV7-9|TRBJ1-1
CASSPRDTIEAFF